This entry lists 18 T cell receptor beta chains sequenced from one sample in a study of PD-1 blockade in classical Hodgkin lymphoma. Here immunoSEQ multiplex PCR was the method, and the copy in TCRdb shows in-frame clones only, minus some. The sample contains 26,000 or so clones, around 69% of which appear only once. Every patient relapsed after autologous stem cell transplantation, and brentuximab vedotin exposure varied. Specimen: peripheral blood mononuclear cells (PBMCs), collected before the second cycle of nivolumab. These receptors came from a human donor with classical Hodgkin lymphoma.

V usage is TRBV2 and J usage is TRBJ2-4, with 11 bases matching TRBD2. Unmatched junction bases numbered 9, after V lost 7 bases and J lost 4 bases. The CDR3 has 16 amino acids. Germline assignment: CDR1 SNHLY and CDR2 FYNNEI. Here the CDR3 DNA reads TGTGCCAGCAAGATCACTAGCGGGGGCAAAAAAAACATTCAGTACTTC. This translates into CASKITSGGKKNIQYF.

As DNA, the CDR3 is TGTGCCAGTAGTATATTGGGGGGACAGGGTCTCAATGAGCAGTTCTTC. Translating it yields CASSILGGQGLNEQFF. This chain uses TRBV19 with TRBJ2-1, with 9 bases that match TRBD1. The ends lost 2 bases at V and 6 bases at J; junction bases unmatched: 8. The CDR3 has 16 amino acids. Germline assignment: CDR1 LNHDA and CDR2 SQIVND (reference sequence).

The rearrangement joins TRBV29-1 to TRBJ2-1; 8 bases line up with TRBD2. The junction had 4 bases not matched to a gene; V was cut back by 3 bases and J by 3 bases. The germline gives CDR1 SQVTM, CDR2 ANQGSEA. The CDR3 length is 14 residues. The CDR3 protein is CSVDQREHYNEQFF. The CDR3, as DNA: TGCAGCGTTGATCAGCGGGAGCACTACAATGAGCAGTTCTTC.

The CDR3 sequence: CASSQGDSQNEKLFF. In DNA form, the CDR3 reads TGTGCCAGCAGTCAGGGGGATAGCCAAAATGAAAAACTGTTTTTT. J is TRBJ1-4 and V is TRBV7-9; 7 bases align to TRBD1. CDR1 and CDR2 (germline): SEHNR, FQNEAQ (reference sequence). The CDR3 contains 15 residues. The V gene end was trimmed by 6 bases and the J gene end by 5 bases; junction bases not matched to a gene: 9.

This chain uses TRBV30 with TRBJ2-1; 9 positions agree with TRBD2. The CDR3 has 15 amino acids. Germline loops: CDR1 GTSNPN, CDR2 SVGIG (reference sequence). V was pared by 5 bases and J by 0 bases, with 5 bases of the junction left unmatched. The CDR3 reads CAWDAGGSSYNEQFF. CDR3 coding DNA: TGTGCCTGGGATGCGGGGGGGAGCTCCTACAATGAGCAGTTCTTC.

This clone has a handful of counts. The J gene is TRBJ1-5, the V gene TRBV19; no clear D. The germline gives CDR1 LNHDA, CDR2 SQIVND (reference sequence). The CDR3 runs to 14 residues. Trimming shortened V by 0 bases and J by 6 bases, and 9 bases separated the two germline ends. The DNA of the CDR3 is TGTGCCAGTAGTATAGAAGAGGGTACTCAGCCCCAGCATTTT. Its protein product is CASSIEEGTQPQHF.

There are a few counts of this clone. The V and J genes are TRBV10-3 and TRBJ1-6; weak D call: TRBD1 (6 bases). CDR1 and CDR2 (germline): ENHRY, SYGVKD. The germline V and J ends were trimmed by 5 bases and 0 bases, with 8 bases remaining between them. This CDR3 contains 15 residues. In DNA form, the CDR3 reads TGTGCCATCAGTTTACAGGGCTCCTATAATTCACCCCTCCACTTT. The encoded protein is CAISLQGSYNSPLHF.

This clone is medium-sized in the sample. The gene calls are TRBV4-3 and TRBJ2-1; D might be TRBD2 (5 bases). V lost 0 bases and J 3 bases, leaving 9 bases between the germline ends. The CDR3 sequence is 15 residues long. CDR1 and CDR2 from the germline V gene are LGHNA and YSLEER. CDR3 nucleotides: TGCGCCAGCAGCCAAGAACTAGGGATCTACAATGAGCAGTTCTTC. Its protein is CASSQELGIYNEQFF.

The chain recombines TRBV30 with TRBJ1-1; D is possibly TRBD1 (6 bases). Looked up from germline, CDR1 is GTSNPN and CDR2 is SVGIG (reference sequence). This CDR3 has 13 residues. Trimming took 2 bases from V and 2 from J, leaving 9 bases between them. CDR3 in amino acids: CAWSTQGNTEAFF. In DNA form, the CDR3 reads TGTGCCTGGAGTACACAGGGAAACACTGAAGCTTTCTTT.

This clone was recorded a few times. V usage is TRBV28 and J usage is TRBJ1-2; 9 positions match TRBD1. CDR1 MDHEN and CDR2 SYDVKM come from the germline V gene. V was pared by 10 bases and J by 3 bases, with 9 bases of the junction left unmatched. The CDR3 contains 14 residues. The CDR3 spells CATLGQGIDYGYTF. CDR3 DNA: TGTGCCACCTTAGGACAGGGGATCGACTATGGCTACACCTTC.

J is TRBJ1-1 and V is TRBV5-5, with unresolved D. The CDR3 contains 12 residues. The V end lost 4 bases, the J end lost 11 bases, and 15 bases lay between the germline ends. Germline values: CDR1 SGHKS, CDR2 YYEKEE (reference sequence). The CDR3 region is CASSLVESGAFF. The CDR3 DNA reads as TGTGCCAGCAGCCTAGTGGAGTCTGGGGCTTTCTTT.

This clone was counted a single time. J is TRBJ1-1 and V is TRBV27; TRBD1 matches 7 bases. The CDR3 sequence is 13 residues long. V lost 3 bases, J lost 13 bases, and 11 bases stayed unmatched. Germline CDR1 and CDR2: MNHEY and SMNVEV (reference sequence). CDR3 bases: TGTGCCAGCAGTTTCTCCGGAACAGGGGTGGGTTTCTTT. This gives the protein CASSFSGTGVGFF.

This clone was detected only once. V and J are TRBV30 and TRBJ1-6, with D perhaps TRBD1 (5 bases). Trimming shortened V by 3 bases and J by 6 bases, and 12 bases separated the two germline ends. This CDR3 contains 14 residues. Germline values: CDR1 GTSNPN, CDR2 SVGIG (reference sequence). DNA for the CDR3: TGTGCCTGGAGACGGTGGCAGGGTAATTCACCCCTCCACTTT. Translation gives CAWRRWQGNSPLHF.

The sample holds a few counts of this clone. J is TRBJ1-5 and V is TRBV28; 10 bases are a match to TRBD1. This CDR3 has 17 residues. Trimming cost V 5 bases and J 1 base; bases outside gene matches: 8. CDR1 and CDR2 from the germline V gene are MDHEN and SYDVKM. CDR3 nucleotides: TGTGCCAGCAGTACCCCCCGGGACAGGGGAAGCAATCAGCCCCAGCATTTT. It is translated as CASSTPRDRGSNQPQHF.

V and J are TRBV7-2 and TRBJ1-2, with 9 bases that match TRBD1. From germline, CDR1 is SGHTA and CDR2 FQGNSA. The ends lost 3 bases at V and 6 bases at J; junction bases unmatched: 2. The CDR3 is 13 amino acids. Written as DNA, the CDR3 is TGTGCCAGCAGCTTCGACAGGGGGAATGGCTACACCTTC. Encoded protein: CASSFDRGNGYTF. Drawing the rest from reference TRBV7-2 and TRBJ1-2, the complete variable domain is GAGVSQSPSNKVTEKGKDVELRCDPISGHTALYWYRQSLGQGLEFLIYFQGNSAPDKSGLPSDRFSAERTGGSVSTLTIQRTQQEDSAVYLCASSFDRGNGYTFGSGTRLTVV.

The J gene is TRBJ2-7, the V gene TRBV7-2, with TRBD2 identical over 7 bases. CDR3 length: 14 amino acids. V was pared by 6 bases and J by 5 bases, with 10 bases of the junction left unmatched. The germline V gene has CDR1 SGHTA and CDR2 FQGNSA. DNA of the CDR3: TGTGCCAGCAGTCCAGCGGCGGGAGTACACGAGCAGTACTTC. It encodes CASSPAAGVHEQYF.

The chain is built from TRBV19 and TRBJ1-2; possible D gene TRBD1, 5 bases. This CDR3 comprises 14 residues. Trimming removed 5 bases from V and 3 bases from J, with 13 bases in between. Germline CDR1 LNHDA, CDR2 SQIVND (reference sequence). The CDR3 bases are TGTGCCAGTAGTGAGACAGTTGACGACTATGGCTACACCTTC. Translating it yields CASSETVDDYGYTF.

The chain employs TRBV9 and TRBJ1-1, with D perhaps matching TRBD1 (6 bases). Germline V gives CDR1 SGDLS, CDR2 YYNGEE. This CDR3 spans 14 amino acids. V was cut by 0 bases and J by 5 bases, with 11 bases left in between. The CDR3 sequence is CASSVEGGSTEAFF. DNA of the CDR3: TGTGCCAGCAGCGTAGAAGGGGGGAGTACTGAAGCTTTCTTT.